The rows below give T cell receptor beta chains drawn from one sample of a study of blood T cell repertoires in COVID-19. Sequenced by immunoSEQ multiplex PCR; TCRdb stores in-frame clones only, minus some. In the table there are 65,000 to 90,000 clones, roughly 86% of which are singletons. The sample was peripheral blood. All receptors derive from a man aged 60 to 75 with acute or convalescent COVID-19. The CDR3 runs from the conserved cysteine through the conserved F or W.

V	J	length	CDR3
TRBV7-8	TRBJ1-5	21	CASSPLGGAPRTGISNQPQHF
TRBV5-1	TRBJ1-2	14	CASSLGGQGYGYTF
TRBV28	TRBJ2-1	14	CASSTTNRGDEQFF
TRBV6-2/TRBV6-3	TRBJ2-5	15	CASSVGFPEGKTQYF
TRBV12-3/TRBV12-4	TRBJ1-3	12	CASSSNGNTIYF
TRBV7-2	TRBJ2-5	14	CASSLKRVGETQYF
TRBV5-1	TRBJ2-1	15	CASSLRGQGAGEQFF
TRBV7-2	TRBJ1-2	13	CASSSTTGSGYTF
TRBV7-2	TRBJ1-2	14	CASSRDRDSMGYTF
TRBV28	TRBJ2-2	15	CATIPGQGGTGELFF
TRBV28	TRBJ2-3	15	CASSPNTGGQGTQYF
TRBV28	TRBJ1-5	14	CASSRDFINQPQHF
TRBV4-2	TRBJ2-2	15	CASRVGTPNTGELFF
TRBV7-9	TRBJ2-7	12	CASSLLSGEQYF
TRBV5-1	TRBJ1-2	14	CASSLGDRGHGYTF
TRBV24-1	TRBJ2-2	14	CATSETGGEGELFF
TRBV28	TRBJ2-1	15	CASSSPGQGLYEQFF
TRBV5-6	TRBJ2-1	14	CASSLEGGHNEQFF
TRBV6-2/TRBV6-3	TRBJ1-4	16	CASSLRPGQGNEKLFF
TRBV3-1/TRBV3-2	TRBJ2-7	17	CASSSPGLAGGHYEQYF
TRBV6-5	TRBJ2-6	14	CASQRALGANVLTF
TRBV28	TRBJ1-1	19	CASSFSGSLPTRLNTEAFF
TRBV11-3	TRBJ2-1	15	CASSPPGQGLDEQFF
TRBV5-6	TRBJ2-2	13	CASSPWGVGELFF